These T cell receptor beta chains were read from a single sample in a study of shared clonotypes between healthy human individuals. The assay was immunoSEQ multiplex PCR, and TCRdb's table has in-frame clones only and misses some. This table holds about 450,000 clones, around 80% found once. What was sequenced was PBMCs. These receptors were collected from a woman in her thirties or forties in good health. Some clones in this sample may be carry-over from other donors' samples. The CDR3 runs from the conserved cysteine through the conserved F or W.

v_call	cdr3_length	j_call	cdr3_aa
TRBV15	13	TRBJ2-1	CATSRDRGVEQFF
TRBV28	13	TRBJ2-7	CATRREGLYEQYF
TRBV30	15	TRBJ2-2	CAWSANYPNTGELFF
TRBV28	14	TRBJ2-7	CASSSSGGRYEQYF
TRBV7-8	14	TRBJ2-5	CASKERRGSETQYF
TRBV7-2	18	TRBJ2-2	CASSLHRGLAGASGELFF
TRBV25-1	11	TRBJ2-2	CATLTGGELFF
TRBV30	15	TRBJ1-1	CAWSGQDRALTEAFF
TRBV4-1	17	TRBJ2-2	CVSSQGRGLGNTGELFF
TRBV5-4	16	TRBJ2-2	CASSLGGRTSAGELFF
TRBV30	15	TRBJ2-7	CAWSSGGESTYEQYF
TRBV7-6	15	TRBJ2-2	CASSPIAGVLGELFF
TRBV7-2	15	TRBJ1-2	CASSLESRGAAGYTF
TRBV7-9	14	TRBJ1-5	CASTTTEEGQPQHF
TRBV18	15	TRBJ1-1	CASSPNVGGGSEAFF
TRBV28	19	TRBJ1-4	CASSLWYEARSATNEKLFF
TRBV4-3	15	TRBJ2-7	CASSQEQGSPYEQYF
TRBV9	17	TRBJ2-5	CASSVAVGTAHQETQYF